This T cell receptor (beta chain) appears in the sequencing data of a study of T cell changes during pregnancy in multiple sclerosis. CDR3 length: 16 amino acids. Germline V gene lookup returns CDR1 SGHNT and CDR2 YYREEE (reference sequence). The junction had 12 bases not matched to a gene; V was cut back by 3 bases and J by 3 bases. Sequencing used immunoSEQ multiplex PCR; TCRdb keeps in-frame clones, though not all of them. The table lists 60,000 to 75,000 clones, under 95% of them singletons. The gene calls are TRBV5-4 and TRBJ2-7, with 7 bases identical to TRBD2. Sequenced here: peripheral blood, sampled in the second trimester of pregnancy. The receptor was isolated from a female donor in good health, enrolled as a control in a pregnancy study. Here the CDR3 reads CASSSHTTGTIYEQYF. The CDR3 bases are TGTGCCAGCAGCTCGCACACGACCGGGACTATCTACGAGCAGTACTTC.